This paragraph reports one T cell receptor beta chain. This clonotype came up a few times. Its antigen has not been determined. No base quality values were provided; no much bigger clone lies one nucleotide off. The library relied on 5' RACE. Sequencing used an Illumina HiSeq 2500. A second about 6 to 11 cycle PCR used a sample-barcoded 5' primer and a J-beta primer mix. A template-switch 5' adaptor carrying 12 random nucleotides introduced a unique molecular identifier onto each TCR beta cDNA molecule. Each sample yielded at least 2.5 million CDR3-containing paired-end reads. First-strand cDNA synthesis was performed from all RNA using the Mint cDNA synthesis kit, with priming by a TRBC-specific oligonucleotide. Following uracil-DNA glycosylase treatment, all cDNA underwent a first 18-cycle PCR with the universal primers M1SS and BC2_uni_R. The study's processing was this. Each sample was normalized by randomly selecting 1 million high-quality reads, each carrying a distinct molecular identifier. Reads with shared molecular identifiers were discarded instead of being binned into consensus sequences. CDR3 identification, clonotype clustering and error correction used MiTCR with a Q25 quality threshold and the strictest error-elimination algorithm. Lower-bound total TCR beta diversity was estimated with a nonparametric unseen species model using Euler transformation. TCRdb reworked the public reads: Q25 trimming with fastp, MiXCR clone assembly, productive beta chains retained. A single entry per CDR3 protein holds the most common genes and DNA from its merged rows. TCRdb's processing, not the authors', yielded these V and J calls. A total of some 750,000 distinct CDR3 sequences appear in this sample, 20% to 25% of them only once. Roughly 22% of the sample lies in the top ten.

The sample comes from a study of blood T cells in healthy people across ages (dated by TCRdb to 2013 to 2016). Context from the whole study: In model experiments, template switching captured roughly one uniquely barcoded TCR beta cDNA molecule for every two T cells. The study measured age-related changes in TCR beta repertoire diversity using deep sequencing normalized with unique cDNA molecular identifiers. Using the same blood draw, the study looked at two additional independent replicas of 1 million unique cDNA reads for two donors, one aged 18 to 30 and the other aged 80 or older. Donors of different ages were randomly distributed across sequencing lanes to avoid experimental bias. Four age groups were formed from the donors: young (average roughly 15 years), middle-aged (roughly 38), aged (about 68) and long-lived (about 80). The research as a whole found: Bulk unsorted PBMC profiling prevented conclusive comparison of naive and antigen-experienced compartments. Observed TCR beta diversity per million T cells fell roughly linearly with age, and a significant reduction was already apparent by age roughly 41. Because the CMV infection status of the donors was unknown, age-related changes in expanded clonotypes may potentially have been confounded. Estimates of total diversity from one million sequenced T cells were regarded as lower bounds and underestimates. Compared with the aged group, the long-lived group had more naive CD4+ T cells, fewer expanded clones and increased TCR diversity, a pattern suggesting age selection. The percentage of naive T cells measured by flow cytometry correlated strongly with observed TCR beta diversity.

Systemically healthy Caucasian individuals from Russia, 39 in total and aged roughly 6 to 95 years, were included as donors. Roughly 10 milliliters of peripheral blood were drawn from each donor into EDTA-treated Vacutainer tubes. Ficoll-Paque density-gradient centrifugation was used to isolate PBMCs, with at least 6 million per sample. Total RNA, at least 5 micrograms per sample, was extracted from PBMCs with Trizol reagent. The percentages of naive CD45RAhigh/CD27high T cells were determined by flow cytometry on a PBMC aliquot from every donor. Inclusive of the bounding cysteine and phenylalanine, the CDR3 is 13 residues long. Of the read, only the CDR3 DNA is kept; its 39 bases are in frame from base 1. According to the germline V gene (reference sequence), CDR1 reads DFQATT and CDR2 reads SNEGSKA. Trimming costs V 6 bases and J 2 bases, and their ends lie 13 bases apart.

The rearranged segments are TRBV20-1 and TRBJ1-1, with TRBD1 perhaps the D gene, on 5 matching bases. The sequence was collected from a man between 70 and 80 years old in good health. Sequencing used blood. The nucleotide sequence reads as follows: TGCAGTGCCCAGGGACGGCCCAACACTGAAGCTTTCTTT. Its product reads: CSAQGRPNTEAFF.